The 14 T cell receptor beta chains listed next were all sequenced from one sample in a study of shared clonotypes between healthy human individuals. Using immunoSEQ multiplex PCR, the repertoire was profiled, and TCRdb retains in-frame clones only, with some absent. The sample lists about 2,100,000 clones, 85% to 95% seen once, with 1.7% in the top ten. Terminally differentiated effector memory CD45RA+ cells were left out of the naive CD8 fraction, which was CD45RO-negative and positively selected for CCR7. Input material: naive CD8+ T cells from PBMCs. The receptors shown here come from a man aged 18 to 30 in good health. Some clones in this sample may be carry-over from other donors' samples.

The genes are TRBV7-2 and TRBJ1-1; D is uncertain. This CDR3 is built from 15 residues. V gave up 5 bases and J gave up 0 bases, with 13 bases separating them. CDR1 and CDR2 from the germline V gene are SGHTA and FQGNSA. Written as DNA, the CDR3 is TGTGCCAGCAGCACGCGGGGAGGGCTGAACACTGAAGCTTTCTTT. Translation: CASSTRGGLNTEAFF.

The rearrangement links TRBV27 to TRBJ1-1; TRBD1 matches 7 bases. Trimming took 5 bases from V and 6 from J; bases not matched to a gene: 3. The CDR3 has 12 amino acids. Per germline, CDR1 MNHEY and CDR2 SMNVEV (reference sequence). CDR3 sequence: CASSDGTAEAFF. The CDR3 DNA follows: TGTGCCAGCAGTGACGGGACAGCTGAAGCTTTCTTT.

V is TRBV6-1 and J is TRBJ1-1; D is possibly TRBD1 (6 bases). The germline V gene has CDR1 MNHNS and CDR2 SASEGT. CDR3 length: 13 amino acids. V was clipped by 6 bases and J by 4 bases, with 12 bases between them. The CDR3 region has the DNA TGTGCCAGCAGGTTGGGGGGGGCCACTGAAGCTTTCTTT. Protein sequence: CASRLGGATEAFF.

This chain joins TRBV27 and TRBJ1-1; the match to TRBD1 covers 7 bases. The CDR3 covers 13 residues. V shed 8 bases, J shed 2 bases, and the junction held 5 bases outside the gene matches. Looked up from germline, CDR1 is MNHEY and CDR2 is SMNVEV (reference sequence). This chain's CDR3 is CASGRDSNTEAFF. The CDR3, as DNA: TGTGCCAGCGGCCGGGACAGTAACACTGAAGCTTTCTTT.

The chain carries TRBV9 and TRBJ2-7, with unresolved D. This CDR3 has 13 residues. Germline CDR1 and CDR2: SGDLS and YYNGEE. Trimming left V 3 bases short and J 0 bases short, with 7 bases between. CDR3 sequence reads: CASSAPASYEQYF. The CDR3 coding sequence is TGTGCCAGCAGCGCCCCCGCCTCCTACGAGCAGTACTTC.

CDR3 nucleotides: TGTGCCAGCAGTGTTAGGGGGGATGGCACTGAAGCTTTCTTT. Translation gives CASSVRGDGTEAFF. The rearrangement links TRBV6-1 to TRBJ1-1, with D perhaps matching TRBD1 (6 bases). The V gene's germline CDR1 is MNHNS and CDR2 SASEGT. CDR3 length equals 14 residues. V was shortened by 4 bases and J by 4 bases, with 13 bases between the two germline ends.

The chain employs TRBV5-1 and TRBJ2-4; D uncertain. CDR3 length: 16 amino acids. The V and J ends lost 4 bases and 0 bases respectively, with 14 bases between them. Germline V CDR1 and CDR2: SGHRS, YFSETQ. CDR3 loop: CASSATDWLAKNIQYF. The CDR3 bases are TGCGCCAGCAGCGCCACTGATTGGTTAGCCAAAAACATTCAGTACTTC.

This chain connects TRBV19 to TRBJ2-3; no clear D. With 5 bases removed from V and 5 bases from J, the gap between germline ends came to 20 bases. This CDR3 region has 16 residues. Germline V gene sequence: CDR1 LNHDA, CDR2 SQIVND (reference sequence). The CDR3 DNA is TGTGCCAGTAGTCCCTGGGCCCATAGCCGTTTAGATACGCAGTATTTT. Amino acid sequence: CASSPWAHSRLDTQYF. The whole variable domain, remainder taken from reference TRBV19 and TRBJ2-3, is DGGITQSPKYLFRKEGQNVTLSCEQNLNHDAMYWYRQDPGQGLRLIYYSQIVNDFQKGDIAEGYSVSREKKESFPLTVTSAQKNPTAFYLCASSPWAHSRLDTQYFGPGTRLTVL.

The rearrangement joins TRBV4-1 to TRBJ1-2; 7 bases align to TRBD1. CDR3 length: 17 amino acids. Germline V gene data show CDR1 as MGHRA and CDR2 as YSYEKL. The V segment lost 4 bases and the J segment 6 bases; nucleotides outside the gene matches: 17. The CDR3 here is CASSREGRDRRTNGYTF. CDR3 DNA: TGCGCCAGCAGCCGGGAGGGACGGGACAGACGAACGAATGGCTACACCTTC.

V and J are TRBV9 and TRBJ1-3; the D gene is possibly TRBD1 (5 bases). V was clipped by 3 bases and J by 4 bases, with 23 bases between them. In germline, CDR1 is SGDLS, CDR2 YYNGEE. This CDR3 comprises 18 residues. CDR3 residues: CASSGENRGPLGGNTIYF. The CDR3 nucleotides are TGTGCCAGCAGCGGGGAGAACCGGGGCCCACTGGGGGGAAACACCATATATTTT.

This chain uses TRBV6-1 with TRBJ2-7; 10 positions match TRBD1. Germline V CDR1 and CDR2: MNHNS, SASEGT. The CDR3 has 18 amino acids. V lost 2 bases and J lost 6; bases outside the gene matches: 16. This CDR3 is CASSEISVLETGGAEQYF. In nucleotides, the CDR3 is TGTGCCAGCAGTGAAATTTCTGTATTGGAGACAGGGGGCGCCGAGCAGTACTTC.

The rearrangement links TRBV13 to TRBJ2-7; tentatively, D is TRBD1 (5 bases). V lost 1 base to trimming and J lost 11 bases, with 15 bases between them. CDR1 and CDR2 (germline): PRHDT, FYEKMQ (reference sequence). This CDR3 comprises 13 residues. The CDR3 nucleotides are TGTGCCAGCAGCTTAGCACAGGCTGAATGGGAGTACTTC. Its protein is CASSLAQAEWEYF.

The CDR3 here is CASMGVIAGGSYEQYF. The CDR3 DNA sequence: TGTGCCAGCATGGGGGTCATAGCGGGAGGGTCCTACGAGCAGTACTTC. This sequence joins TRBV5-6 and TRBJ2-7; 11 nucleotides agree with TRBD2. Looked up from germline, CDR1 is SGHDT and CDR2 is YYEEEE. Trimming took 6 bases from V and 1 from J; bases not matched to a gene: 9. The CDR3 has 16 amino acids.

This clone has just one count. The rearrangement links TRBV27 to TRBJ2-1; possible D gene TRBD1, 5 bases. CDR3 length: 15 amino acids. Trimming stripped 5 bases from V and 4 bases from J, with 15 bases between. The germline CDR1 and CDR2 sequences are MNHEY and SMNVEV (reference sequence). CDR3 nucleotide sequence: TGTGCCAGCAGTCAGGCGGCAGGGTTGTACAATGAGCAGTTCTTC. Its protein product is CASSQAAGLYNEQFF.